This T cell receptor beta chain was obtained from a study of blood T cell repertoires in COVID-19. Overall study context: The United States, Italy and Spain were the sources of the acute and convalescent COVID-19 samples. Nucleic acid was either cDNA or gDNA, and it came from T cells, B-cell-depleted T cells, or PBMCs.

Data came from immunoSEQ multiplex PCR; TCRdb stores just in-frame clones and leaves some out. The sample contains around 190,000 clones, approximately 82% of which appear only once. The junction had 6 bases not matched to a gene; V was cut back by 1 base and J by 6 bases. The CDR3 covers 15 residues. Looked up from germline, CDR1 is LGHDT and CDR2 is YNNKEL (reference sequence). The sequence came from a human donor in a cohort sampled during active COVID-19. This chain links TRBV3-1 (or the pseudogene TRBV3-2) with TRBJ2-7; 10 bases are a match to TRBD2. Sequencing used peripheral blood. The CDR3, as DNA: TGTGCCAGCAGCCAAGGGTCTAGCGGGAGTGTCGAGCAGTACTTC. It codes for CASSQGSSGSVEQYF.